The 14 T cell receptor beta chains reported below all come from one sample, sequenced in a study of blood T cell repertoires in COVID-19. Repertoires were generated with immunoSEQ multiplex PCR, while TCRdb's copy carries only in-frame clones and drops some. The profile shows about 400,000 clones, 87% of them singletons. The sequenced sample consisted of PBMCs or T cells enriched from blood (not recorded which). Receptor source: a man aged 40-49 years in a cohort exposed to, infected with or recovered from COVID-19 (not recorded which).

This clone was detected a few times. The chain recombines TRBV21-1 with TRBJ1-1; whether TRBD1, the table's D call, matches the DNA was not checked. TRBV21-1 is listed as a pseudogene. The CDR3 sequence is 15 residues long. The CDR3 DNA reads TGTGCCAGCAGCAAAGGTCACAGGACGAACACTGAAGCTTTCTTT. Translated: CASSKGHRTNTEAFF.

J is TRBJ1-6 and V is TRBV18, with TRBD1 identical over 8 bases. The CDR3 sequence is 16 residues long. V shed 3 bases, J shed 7 bases, and the junction held 8 bases outside the gene matches. Germline assignment: CDR1 KGHSH and CDR2 LQKENI. CDR3 sequence: CASSPTRTGMNSPLHF. The CDR3 region has the DNA TGTGCCAGCTCACCGACAAGGACAGGGATGAATTCACCCCTCCACTTT.

The gene calls are TRBV7-8 and TRBJ1-5; TRBD1 is a possible D gene (6 bases). Germline V gene data show CDR1 as SGHVS and CDR2 as FQNEAQ. The CDR3 sequence is 13 residues long. Trimming left V 2 bases short and J 14 bases short, with 16 bases between. CDR3 sequence: CASSLSLGGGEHF. The CDR3 coding sequence is TGTGCCAGCAGCTTATCGCTTGGGGGGGGCGAGCATTTT.

The chain carries TRBV5-1 and TRBJ2-1; 10 nucleotides align to TRBD2. V gave up 0 bases and J gave up 4 bases; unmatched junction bases: 10. The CDR3 is 18 residues long. Per the germline V gene, CDR1 is SGHRS and CDR2 is YFSETQ. Here the CDR3 reads CASSLVRAGGEGYNEQFF. In DNA, the CDR3 is TGCGCCAGCAGCTTGGTCCGAGCGGGAGGGGAAGGGTACAATGAGCAGTTCTTC.

With respect to this clone: Different DNA sequences within this sample yield the same CDR3. The chain uses TRBV30 and TRBJ1-2; D might be TRBD1 (5 bases). Looked up from germline, CDR1 is GTSNPN and CDR2 is SVGIG (reference sequence). V was trimmed by 1 base and J by 5 bases, leaving 8 bases between them. The CDR3 extends over 12 amino acids. This CDR3 is CAWSGQGYGYTF. In DNA form, the CDR3 reads TGTGCCTGGAGTGGCCAGGGATATGGCTACACCTTC.

The chain couples TRBV7-2 to TRBJ1-1; no clear D. Between the trimmed V and J ends, which lost 1 base and 8 bases, there was a span of 11 bases. The V gene's germline CDR1 is SGHTA and CDR2 FQGNSA. The CDR3 extends over 13 amino acids. The CDR3 DNA reads as TGTGCCAGCAGCTTAGGCGGCGGCGTGGAAGCTTTCTTT. Amino acids: CASSLGGGVEAFF.

The chain links TRBV5-1 to TRBJ2-5; TRBD2 matches 7 bases. Losses at the gene ends were 5 bases for V and 2 bases for J; bases not matched to a gene: 6. The germline V gene encodes CDR1 SGHRS and CDR2 YFSETQ. The CDR3 contains 14 residues. The DNA for the CDR3 is TGCGCCAGCAGGTTCAGCGGGATTCAAGAGACCCAGTACTTC. Translating gives CASRFSGIQETQYF.

The chain couples TRBV15 to TRBJ2-1, with D possibly being TRBD2 (6 bases). This CDR3 is built from 15 residues. In germline, CDR1 is LNHNV, CDR2 YYDKDF (reference sequence). The V gene lost 0 bases and the J gene lost 7 bases, with 13 bases spanning the gap. CDR3 protein: CATSRDGGSVNEQFF. In DNA form, the CDR3 reads TGTGCCACCAGCAGAGATGGAGGGAGTGTGAATGAGCAGTTCTTC. The full variable domain, completed using reference TRBV15 and TRBJ2-1, is DAMVIQNPRYQVTQFGKPVTLSCSQTLNHNVMYWYQQKSSQAPKLLFHYYDKDFNNEADTPDNFQSRRPNTSFCFLDIRSPGLGDTAMYLCATSRDGGSVNEQFFGPGTRLTVL.

The rearrangement joins TRBV9 to TRBJ2-5; 7 bases align to TRBD1. The germline V gene encodes CDR1 SGDLS and CDR2 YYNGEE. The CDR3 covers 17 residues. Germline trimming cut 3 bases from V and 0 bases from J; bases unmatched to any gene: 11. CDR3 region: CASSAPRTGRYQETQYF. The CDR3 DNA reads TGTGCCAGCAGCGCCCCTCGGACAGGAAGGTACCAAGAGACCCAGTACTTC.

V usage is TRBV10-2 and J usage is TRBJ2-1; perhaps TRBD2 as D (5 bases). This CDR3 is built from 14 residues. Germline V gives CDR1 WSHSY, CDR2 SAAADI. Trimming took off 6 bases at V and 5 bases at J, with 14 bases between the two ends. The CDR3 reads CASRVMRADNEQFF. CDR3 sequence (DNA): TGCGCCAGCAGAGTGATGAGGGCCGACAATGAGCAGTTCTTC.

This sequence joins TRBV27 and TRBJ2-3; a weak D match, TRBD2 (5 bases). The germline CDR1 and CDR2 sequences are MNHEY and SMNVEV (reference sequence). The V end was cut by 2 bases, the J end by 2 bases, with 11 bases between. This CDR3 comprises 15 residues. CDR3 in DNA: TGTGCCAGCAGTTTAAAGAGGGCTTCCACAGATACGCAGTATTTT. It is translated as CASSLKRASTDTQYF.

The chain employs TRBV2 and TRBJ1-4; D remains unclear. The germline V gene encodes CDR1 SNHLY and CDR2 FYNNEI. The CDR3 runs 15 residues. The V end was cut by 4 bases, the J end by 3 bases, with 12 bases between. The CDR3: CASSASLPANEKLFF. DNA of the CDR3: TGTGCCAGCAGTGCCTCCCTTCCGGCTAATGAAAAACTGTTTTTT. Full variable domain (outside the CDR3, taken from reference TRBV2 and TRBJ1-4): EPEVTQTPSHQVTQMGQEVILRCVPISNHLYFYWYRQILGQKVEFLVSFYNNEISEKSEIFDDQFSVERPDGSNFTLKIRSTKLEDSAMYFCASSASLPANEKLFFGSGTQLSVL.

This clone was seen a single time. The chain is built from TRBV19 and TRBJ2-4; D uncertain. Trimming shortened V by 6 bases and J by 3 bases, and 9 bases separated the two germline ends. Germline V gene data show CDR1 as LNHDA and CDR2 as SQIVND (reference sequence). This CDR3 has 13 residues. This chain's CDR3 is CASRMVDKNIQYF. The CDR3 DNA reads TGTGCCAGTAGGATGGTAGACAAAAACATTCAGTACTTC.

The gene calls are TRBV5-1 and TRBJ1-3; 7 bases align to TRBD1. Germline CDR1 SGHRS, CDR2 YFSETQ. The CDR3 covers 15 residues. The trim removed 4 bases at V and 4 bases at J, leaving 8 bases unmatched. The CDR3 loop reads CASSPGQIFGNTIYF. CDR3 DNA: TGCGCCAGCAGCCCGGGACAGATCTTCGGAAACACCATATATTTT.